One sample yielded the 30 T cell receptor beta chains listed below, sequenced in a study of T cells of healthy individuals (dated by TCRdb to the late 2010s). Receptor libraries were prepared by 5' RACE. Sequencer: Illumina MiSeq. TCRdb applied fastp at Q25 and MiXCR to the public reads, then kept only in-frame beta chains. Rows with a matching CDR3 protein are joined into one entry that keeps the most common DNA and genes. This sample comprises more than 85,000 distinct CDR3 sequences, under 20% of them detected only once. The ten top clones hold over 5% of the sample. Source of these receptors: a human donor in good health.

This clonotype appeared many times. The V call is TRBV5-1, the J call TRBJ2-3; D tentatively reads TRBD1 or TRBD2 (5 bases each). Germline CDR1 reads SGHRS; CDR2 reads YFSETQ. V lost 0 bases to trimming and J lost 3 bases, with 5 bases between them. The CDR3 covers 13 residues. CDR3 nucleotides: TGCGCCAGCAGCTTGGGGGGGACAGATACGCAGTATTTT. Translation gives CASSLGGTDTQYF.

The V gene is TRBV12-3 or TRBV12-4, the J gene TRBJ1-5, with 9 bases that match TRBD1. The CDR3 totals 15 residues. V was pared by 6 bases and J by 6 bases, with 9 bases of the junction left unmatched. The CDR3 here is CASRTGTGSAQPQHF. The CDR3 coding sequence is TGTGCCAGCAGAACCGGGACAGGGAGTGCTCAGCCCCAGCATTTT.

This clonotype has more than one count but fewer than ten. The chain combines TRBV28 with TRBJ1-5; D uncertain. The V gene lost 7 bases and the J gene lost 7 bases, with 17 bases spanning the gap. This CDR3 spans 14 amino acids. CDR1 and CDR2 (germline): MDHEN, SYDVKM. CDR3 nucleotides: TGTGCCAGCATAAGCCCCTTCGCGAGCCAGCCCCAGCATTTT. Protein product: CASISPFASQPQHF.

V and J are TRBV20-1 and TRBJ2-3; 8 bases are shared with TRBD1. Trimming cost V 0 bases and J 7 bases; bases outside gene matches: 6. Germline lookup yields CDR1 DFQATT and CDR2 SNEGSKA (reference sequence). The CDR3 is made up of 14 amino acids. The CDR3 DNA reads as TGCAGTGCTAGAGATGACAGGGGAAAATATACGCAGTATTTT. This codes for CSARDDRGKYTQYF.

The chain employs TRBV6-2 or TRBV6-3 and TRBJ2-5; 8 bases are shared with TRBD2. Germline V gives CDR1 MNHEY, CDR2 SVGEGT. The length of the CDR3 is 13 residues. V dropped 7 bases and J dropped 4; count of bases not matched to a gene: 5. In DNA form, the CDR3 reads TGTGCCAGCATACCCAGCGGGGGAGAGACCCAGTACTTC. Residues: CASIPSGGETQYF.

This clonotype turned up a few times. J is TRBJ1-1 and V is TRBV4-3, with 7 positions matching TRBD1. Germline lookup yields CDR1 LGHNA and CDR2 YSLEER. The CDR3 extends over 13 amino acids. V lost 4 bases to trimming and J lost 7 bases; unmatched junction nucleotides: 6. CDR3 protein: CASSRTGADEAFF. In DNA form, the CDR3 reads TGCGCCAGCAGCCGCACAGGGGCGGATGAAGCTTTCTTT.

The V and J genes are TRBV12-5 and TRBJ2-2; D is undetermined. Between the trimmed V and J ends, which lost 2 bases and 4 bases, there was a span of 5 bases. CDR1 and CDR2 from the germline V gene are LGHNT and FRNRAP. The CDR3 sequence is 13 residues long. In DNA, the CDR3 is TGTGCTAGTGGTTTGTATACCACCGGGGAGCTGTTTTTT. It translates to CASGLYTTGELFF.

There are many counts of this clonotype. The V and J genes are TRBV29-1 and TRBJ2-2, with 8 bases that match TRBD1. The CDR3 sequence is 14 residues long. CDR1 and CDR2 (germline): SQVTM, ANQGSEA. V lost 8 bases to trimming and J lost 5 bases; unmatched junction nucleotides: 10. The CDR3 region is CSTRQGLDTGELFF. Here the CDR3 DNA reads TGCAGCACAAGACAGGGGCTAGATACCGGGGAGCTGTTTTTT.

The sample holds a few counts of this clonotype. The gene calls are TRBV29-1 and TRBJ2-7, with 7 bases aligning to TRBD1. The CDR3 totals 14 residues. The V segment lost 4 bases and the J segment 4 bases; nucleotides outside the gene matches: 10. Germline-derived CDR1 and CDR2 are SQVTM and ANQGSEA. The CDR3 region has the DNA TGCAGCGTTGCAAGGACAGGCCTGGTGTACGAGCAGTACTTC. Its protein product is CSVARTGLVYEQYF.

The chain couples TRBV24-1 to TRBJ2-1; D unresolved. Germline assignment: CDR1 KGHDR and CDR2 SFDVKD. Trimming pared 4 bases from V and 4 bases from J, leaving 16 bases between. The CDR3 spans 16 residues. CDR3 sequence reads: CATSDHRAGDYNEQFF. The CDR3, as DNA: TGTGCCACCAGTGACCATCGGGCAGGTGATTACAATGAGCAGTTCTTC.

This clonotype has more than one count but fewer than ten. The CDR3 coding sequence is TGTGCCAGCAGTTCCGTCTTGATGGGCGGGGAGCTGTTTTTT. This codes for CASSSVLMGGELFF. V gene TRBV6-2 or TRBV6-3 combines with J gene TRBJ2-2; no clear D gene. The CDR3 sequence is 14 residues long. V was pared by 4 bases and J by 7 bases, with 13 bases between. Per germline, CDR1 MNHEY and CDR2 SVGEGT.

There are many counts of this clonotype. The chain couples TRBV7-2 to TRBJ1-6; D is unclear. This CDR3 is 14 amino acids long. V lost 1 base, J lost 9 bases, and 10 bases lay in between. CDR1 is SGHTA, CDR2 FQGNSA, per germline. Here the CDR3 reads CASSLVGFGSPLHF. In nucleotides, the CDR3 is TGTGCCAGCAGCTTAGTTGGATTCGGTTCACCCCTCCACTTT.

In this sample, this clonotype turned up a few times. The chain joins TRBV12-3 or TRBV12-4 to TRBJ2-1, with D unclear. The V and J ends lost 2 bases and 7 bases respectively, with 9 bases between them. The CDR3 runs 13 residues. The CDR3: CASSLNRWNEQFF. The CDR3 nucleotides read TGTGCCAGCAGTTTAAACCGCTGGAATGAGCAGTTCTTC.

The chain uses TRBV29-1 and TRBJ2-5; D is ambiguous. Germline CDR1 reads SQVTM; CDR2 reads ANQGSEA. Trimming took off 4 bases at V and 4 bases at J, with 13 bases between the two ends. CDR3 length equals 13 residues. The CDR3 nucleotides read TGCAGCGTTGCTTGGAGTAGTGGAGAGACCCAGTACTTC. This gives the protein CSVAWSSGETQYF. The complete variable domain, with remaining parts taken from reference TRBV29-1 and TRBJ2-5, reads SAVISQKPSRDICQRGTSLTIQCQVDSQVTMMFWYRQQPGQSLTLIATANQGSEATYESGFVIDKFPISRPNLTFSTLTVSNMSPEDSSIYLCSVAWSSGETQYFGPGTRLLVL.

This chain's CDR3 is CASSFTWDRSTDTQYF. CDR3 in DNA: TGTGCCAGCAGCTTTACGTGGGACAGGAGCACAGATACGCAGTATTTT. The V gene is TRBV7-9, the J gene TRBJ2-3; TRBD1 matches 8 bases. Germline V gene lookup returns CDR1 SEHNR and CDR2 FQNEAQ (reference sequence). The CDR3 is 16 residues long. The ends lost 3 bases at V and 0 bases at J; junction bases unmatched: 5. Complete variable domain (other parts from reference TRBV7-9 and TRBJ2-3): DTGVSQNPRHKITKRGQNVTFRCDPISEHNRLYWYRQTLGQGPEFLTYFQNEAQLEKSRLLSDRFSAERPKGSFSTLEIQRTEQGDSAMYLCASSFTWDRSTDTQYFGPGTRLTVL.

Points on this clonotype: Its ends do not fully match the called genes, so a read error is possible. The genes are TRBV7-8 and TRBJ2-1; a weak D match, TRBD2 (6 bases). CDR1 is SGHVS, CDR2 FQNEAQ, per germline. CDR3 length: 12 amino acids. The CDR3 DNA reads TGTGCCAGCAGCTCCCGGGGGTCCAGCCCAGTCTTC. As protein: CASSSRGSSPVF. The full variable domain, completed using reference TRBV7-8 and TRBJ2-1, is GAGVSQSPRYKVAKRGQDVALRCDPISGHVSLFWYQQALGQGPEFLTYFQNEAQLDKSGLPSDRFFAERPEGSVSTLKIQRTQQEDSAVYLCASSSRGSSPVFGPGTRLTVL.

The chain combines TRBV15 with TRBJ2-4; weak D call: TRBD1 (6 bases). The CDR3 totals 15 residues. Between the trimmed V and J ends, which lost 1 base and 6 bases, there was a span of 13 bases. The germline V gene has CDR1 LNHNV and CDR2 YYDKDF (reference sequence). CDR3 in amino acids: CATSRVQGWGNIQYF. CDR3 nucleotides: TGTGCCACCAGCAGAGTACAGGGTTGGGGAAACATTCAGTACTTC.

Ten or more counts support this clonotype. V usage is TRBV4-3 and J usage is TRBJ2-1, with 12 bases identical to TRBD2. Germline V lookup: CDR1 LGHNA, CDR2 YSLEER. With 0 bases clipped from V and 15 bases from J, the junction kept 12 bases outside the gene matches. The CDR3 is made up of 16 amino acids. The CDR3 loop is CASSQDQLAGGARRFF. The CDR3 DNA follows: TGCGCCAGCAGCCAAGATCAACTAGCGGGGGGCGCAAGACGGTTCTTC.

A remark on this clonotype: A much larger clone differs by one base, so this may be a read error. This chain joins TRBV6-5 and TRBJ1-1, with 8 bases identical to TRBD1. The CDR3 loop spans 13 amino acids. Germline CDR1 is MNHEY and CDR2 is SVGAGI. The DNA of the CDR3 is TGTGGCAGCAATGGACAGGGGAACACTGAAGCTTTCTTT. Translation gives CGSNGQGNTEAFF.

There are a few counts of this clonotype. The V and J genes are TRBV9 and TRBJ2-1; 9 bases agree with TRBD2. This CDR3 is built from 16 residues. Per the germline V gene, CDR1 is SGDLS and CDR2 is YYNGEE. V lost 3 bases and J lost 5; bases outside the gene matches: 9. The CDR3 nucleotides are TGTGCCAGCAGCGCCTGGGGAGCGGGAGGAAACAATGAGCAGTTCTTC. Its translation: CASSAWGAGGNNEQFF.

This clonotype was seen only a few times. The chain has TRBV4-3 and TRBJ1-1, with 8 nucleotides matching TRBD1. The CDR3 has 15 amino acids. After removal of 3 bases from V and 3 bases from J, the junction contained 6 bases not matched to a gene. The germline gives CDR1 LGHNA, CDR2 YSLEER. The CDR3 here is CASSQDRDLYTEAFF. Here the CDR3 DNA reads TGCGCCAGCAGCCAGGACAGGGACCTTTACACTGAAGCTTTCTTT.

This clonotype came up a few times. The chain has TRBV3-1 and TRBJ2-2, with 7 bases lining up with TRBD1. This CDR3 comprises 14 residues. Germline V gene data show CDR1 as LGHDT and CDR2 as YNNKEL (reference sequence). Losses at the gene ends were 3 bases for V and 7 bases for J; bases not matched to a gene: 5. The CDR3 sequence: CASSHRGSGGELFF. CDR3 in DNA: TGTGCCAGCAGCCACAGGGGGAGCGGCGGGGAGCTGTTTTTT.

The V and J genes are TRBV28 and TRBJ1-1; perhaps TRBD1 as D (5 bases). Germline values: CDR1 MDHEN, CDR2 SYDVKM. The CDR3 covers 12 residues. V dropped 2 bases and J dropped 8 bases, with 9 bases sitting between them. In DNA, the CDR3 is TGTGCCAGCAGTTTAGGGGGAGTCGAAGCTTTCTTT. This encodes CASSLGGVEAFF.

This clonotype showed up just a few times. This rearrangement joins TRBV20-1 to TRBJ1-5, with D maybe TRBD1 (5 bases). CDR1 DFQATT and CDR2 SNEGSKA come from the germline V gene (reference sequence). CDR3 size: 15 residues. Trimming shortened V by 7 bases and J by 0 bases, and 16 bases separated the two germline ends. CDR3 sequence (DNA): TGCAGTGGGGCAGGGAGGGAGTATAGCAATCAGCCCCAGCATTTT. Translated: CSGAGREYSNQPQHF.

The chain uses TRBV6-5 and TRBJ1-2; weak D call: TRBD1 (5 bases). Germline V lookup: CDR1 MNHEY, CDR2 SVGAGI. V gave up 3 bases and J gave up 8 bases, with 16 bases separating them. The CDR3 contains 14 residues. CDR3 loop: CASSYRWGSQGYTF. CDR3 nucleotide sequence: TGTGCCAGCAGTTATCGGTGGGGCAGTCAGGGCTACACCTTC.

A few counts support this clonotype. CDR3 loop: CASSSLIPTGTGELFF. CDR3 bases: TGTGCCAGCAGCTCCCTAATACCTACAGGGACCGGGGAGCTGTTTTTT. The rearrangement links TRBV7-3 to TRBJ2-2, with D perhaps matching TRBD1 (6 bases). From germline, CDR1 is SGHTA and CDR2 FQGTGA. CDR3 length: 16 residues. V shed 4 bases and J shed 5 bases, with 17 bases lying between them.

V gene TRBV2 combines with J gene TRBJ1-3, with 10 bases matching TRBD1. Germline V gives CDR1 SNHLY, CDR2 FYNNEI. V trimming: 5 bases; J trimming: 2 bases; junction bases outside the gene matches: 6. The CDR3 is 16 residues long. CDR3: CASSFAGTGAGNTIYF. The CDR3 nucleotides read TGTGCCAGCAGTTTTGCCGGGACAGGGGCTGGAAACACCATATATTTT.

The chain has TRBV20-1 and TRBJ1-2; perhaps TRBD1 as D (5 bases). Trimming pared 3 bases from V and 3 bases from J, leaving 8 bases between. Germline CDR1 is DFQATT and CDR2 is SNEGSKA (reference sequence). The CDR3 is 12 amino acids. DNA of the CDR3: TGCAGTGCTAGGGACACGGACTATGGCTACACCTTC. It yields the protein CSARDTDYGYTF.

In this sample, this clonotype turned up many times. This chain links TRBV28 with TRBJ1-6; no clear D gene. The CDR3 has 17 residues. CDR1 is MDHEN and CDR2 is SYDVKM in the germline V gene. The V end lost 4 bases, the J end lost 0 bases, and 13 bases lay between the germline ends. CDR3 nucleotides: TGTGCCAGCAGTTCCTACCTCAGGAGCTCCTATAATTCACCCCTCCACTTT. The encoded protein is CASSSYLRSSYNSPLHF. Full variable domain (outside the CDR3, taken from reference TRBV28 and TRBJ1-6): DVKVTQSSRYLVKRTGEKVFLECVQDMDHENMFWYRQDPGLGLRLIYFSYDVKMKEKGDIPEGYSVSREKKERFSLILESASTNQTSMYLCASSSYLRSSYNSPLHFGNGTRLTVT.

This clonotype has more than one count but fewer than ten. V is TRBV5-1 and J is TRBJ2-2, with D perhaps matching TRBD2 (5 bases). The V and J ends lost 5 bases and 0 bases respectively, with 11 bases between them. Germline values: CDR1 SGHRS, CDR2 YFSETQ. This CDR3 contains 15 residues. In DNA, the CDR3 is TGCGCCAGCAGTTGGAGGACGTCGAACACCGGGGAGCTGTTTTTT. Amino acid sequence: CASSWRTSNTGELFF.